This T cell receptor beta chain was sequenced in a study of identical twins (TCRdb year 2016). For the wider study: To test whether fetal clonotypes persist, this study deep-sequenced TCR alpha and beta repertoires from monozygotic twins, from unrelated adults of various ages, and from cord blood. To rule out contamination, the twin experiments were replicated at different times with different library preparation protocols. What the authors observed across the whole study: Because the same donors could not be followed over many years, conclusions were based on cross-sectional statistical analysis. Fewer insertions were carried by abundant cord blood beta clonotypes, a similar but weaker trend appeared in young adult naive repertoires, and no such trend appeared in memory repertoires. In beta out-of-frame sequences, excess twin sharing was weaker, because having fewer shared sequences lowered the signal-to-noise ratio. Compared with coincidental sharing between unrelated individuals, out-of-frame TCR alpha sequences shared between twins showed an excess of sequences with low generation probability. In monozygotic twins, recombination models systematically underestimated out-of-frame TCR alpha sharing, but the models matched the sharing seen between unrelated individuals. Invariant T cells such as MAIT and iNKT could partly confound zero-insertion analyses, though diverse VJ usage argued against this for most clonotypes.

Only healthy Caucasian donors were included. The twin cohort consisted of three pairs of female monozygotic twins, all aged roughly 18 to 30 years. Positive isolation kits from Invitrogen were used to isolate the CD4+ and CD8+ T cell populations. The library was produced with 5' RACE. These reads were obtained on an Illumina HiSeq 2000. Template switching introduced a universal primer binding site; the final cDNA contained a unique molecular identifier, enabling accurate counting of TCR cDNA molecules. First-strand cDNA for TCR alpha and beta chains was synthesized from specific primers in the conserved constant-segment region. Each cDNA library was double barcoded, with a SMART-Mk sample barcode plus Illumina barcodes, to control for contamination. TruSeq adapter sequences along with Illumina sample barcodes were introduced in two successive PCR steps. TCR alpha and beta cDNA libraries were sequenced on the Illumina HiSeq platform with custom primers. Regarding the original processing steps: Raw reads were processed with MiGEC to extract unique molecular identifiers, and MiXCR was used to determine CDR3 positions. For each individual, recombination models were inferred using an EM algorithm with the repgenHMM and IGoR tools. Shared clonotypes were analyzed with the tcR package in R, and sharing was normalized by the product of cloneset sizes. To study raw recombination free of thymic and clonal selection effects, out-of-frame nonproductive sequences were analyzed. Starting from the raw public reads, TCRdb applied fastp trimming at Q25, assembled clones with MiXCR and retained in-frame beta chains. Under each unique CDR3 protein, matching rows form one entry showing the most common genes and DNA. TCRdb, rather than the study authors, made the V and J calls. Counted in this sample were fewer than 550,000 distinct CDR3 sequences; 14% of them appeared once. The ten largest make up 0.95% to 1% of the sample.

CDR1 and CDR2 are read off the germline V gene (reference sequence) as LNHDA and SQIVND. From the cysteine through the phenylalanine, the CDR3 covers 14 amino acids. Only CDR3 DNA is held: 42 bases, read in frame from base 1. A distance of 10 bases separates the germline ends of V and J, which lose 1 base and 3 bases respectively. This clonotype was counted only a few times. Its antigen has not been determined. One base away there is no much larger clone; base qualities are not given. This sample also appeared in a second study, on yellow fever vaccine responses in identical twins. The second study reports: According to the authors, the vaccine-induced T cell response in identical twins seemed to be partly convergent and partly specific to each individual. Focusing on identical twins, the study followed the T cell clones that responded to the vaccine, and did so with precision.

This TCR derives from a woman between 18 and 30 years old in good health. Sample: CD4+ T cells sorted from blood. The receptor chain draws on TRBV19 and TRBJ2-7, with the D gene uncertain. Here is the DNA: TGTGCCAGTAGTATAGCAGCTCATCACTACGAGCAGTACTTC. The resulting protein is CASSIAAHHYEQYF.